A single sample gave rise to the 10 T cell receptor beta chains below, sequenced in a study of identical twins. Using its own MiXCR run on the 5' RACE reads, TCRdb lists one record per CDR3 protein. The data show about 530,000 distinct CDR3 sequences, with around 22% seen just once and approximately 0.52% held by the top ten. The same data also contributed to another study, on yellow fever vaccine responses in identical twins.

Sequencing was carried out using CD4+ T cells sorted from blood. Source of these receptors: a young woman in good health.

Ten or more counts support this clonotype. This chain uses TRBV6-6 with TRBJ1-6, with TRBD1 matching 8 bases. V was clipped by 6 bases and J by 7 bases; unmatched bases: 5. Germline CDR1 reads MNHNY; CDR2 reads SVGAGI (reference sequence). The CDR3 runs to 14 residues. CDR3 protein: CASSSGQGNSPLHF. In nucleotides, the CDR3 is TGTGCCAGCAGCAGCGGACAGGGAAATTCACCCCTCCACTTT.

The chain links TRBV3-1 to TRBJ2-5; 9 bases are a match to TRBD2. The length of the CDR3 is 17 residues. Germline loops: CDR1 LGHDT, CDR2 YNNKEL (reference sequence). V trimming: 0 bases; J trimming: 2 bases; junction bases outside the gene matches: 7. CDR3 DNA sequence: TGTGCCAGCAGCCAAGATCTAGGGACTAGCCGTCAAGAGACCCAGTACTTC. It codes for CASSQDLGTSRQETQYF.

This clonotype was seen a handful of times. This sequence joins TRBV11-3 and TRBJ2-3, with 7 nucleotides matching TRBD2. This CDR3 is built from 15 residues. From germline, CDR1 is SGHNT and CDR2 YENEEA. V lost 5 bases to trimming and J lost 0 bases; unmatched junction nucleotides: 5. CDR3 in DNA: TGTGCCAGCAGCCCCAGCGGGGTCAGCACAGATACGCAGTATTTT. It encodes CASSPSGVSTDTQYF.

In this sample, this clonotype turned up a few times. The chain couples TRBV12-3 or TRBV12-4 to TRBJ1-1; TRBD1 aligns across 7 bases. CDR3 length: 13 amino acids. The V segment lost 0 bases and the J segment 7 bases; nucleotides outside the gene matches: 2. The CDR3 loop is CASSLARDSEAFF. For the CDR3, the DNA is TGTGCCAGCAGTTTAGCCCGGGACAGTGAAGCTTTCTTT.

This sequence joins TRBV20-1 and TRBJ1-1; D is possibly TRBD1 (5 bases). The CDR3 runs to 12 residues. The V and J ends lost 8 bases and 1 base respectively, with 11 bases between them. CDR1 DFQATT and CDR2 SNEGSKA come from the germline V gene (reference sequence). The CDR3 region is CSHHRTNTEAFF. DNA of the CDR3: TGCAGTCATCACAGGACGAACACTGAAGCTTTCTTT.

This sequence joins TRBV5-1 and TRBJ2-2; D perhaps matches TRBD1 (6 bases). Trimming shortened V by 4 bases and J by 2 bases, and 15 bases separated the two germline ends. The CDR3 is made up of 16 amino acids. In germline, CDR1 is SGHRS, CDR2 YFSETQ. The CDR3 DNA sequence: TGCGCCAGCAGCAGAACCGGGACACCTAACACCGGGGAGCTGTTTTTT. It encodes CASSRTGTPNTGELFF.

V is TRBV18 and J is TRBJ2-5; 9 bases agree with TRBD1. This CDR3 region has 17 residues. Per germline, CDR1 KGHSH and CDR2 LQKENI. V lost 4 bases, J lost 4 bases, and 13 bases stayed unmatched. CDR3 sequence (DNA): TGTGCCAGCTCACTTCGACCTGACAGGGGGTCGGGAGAGACCCAGTACTTC. The encoded protein is CASSLRPDRGSGETQYF.

This clonotype was seen once. The V call is TRBV7-9, the J call TRBJ2-1, with no clear D. The length of the CDR3 is 11 residues. Trimming pared 2 bases from V and 15 bases from J, leaving 11 bases between. The germline V gene has CDR1 SEHNR and CDR2 FQNEAQ (reference sequence). The chain's CDR3 is CASSLMGSMFF. The CDR3 region has the DNA TGTGCCAGCAGCTTAATGGGATCTATGTTCTTC.

This chain connects TRBV10-3 to TRBJ2-2, with a weak D call TRBD2 (5 bases). Germline-derived CDR1 and CDR2 are ENHRY and SYGVKD. The CDR3 is 15 amino acids. V lost 6 bases and J 2 bases, leaving 13 bases between the germline ends. The CDR3 is CAISPSGVNTGELFF. CDR3 in DNA: TGTGCCATCAGCCCGAGCGGAGTTAACACCGGGGAGCTGTTTTTT.

The V gene is TRBV6-6, the J gene TRBJ1-4; no clear D. Germline V gives CDR1 MNHNY, CDR2 SVGAGI (reference sequence). The V and J ends lost 11 bases and 8 bases respectively, with 18 bases between them. The CDR3 runs to 13 residues. Here the CDR3 DNA reads TGTGCCTCTAAACCCCGGGGTAGCGAAAAACTGTTTTTT. It translates to CASKPRGSEKLFF.